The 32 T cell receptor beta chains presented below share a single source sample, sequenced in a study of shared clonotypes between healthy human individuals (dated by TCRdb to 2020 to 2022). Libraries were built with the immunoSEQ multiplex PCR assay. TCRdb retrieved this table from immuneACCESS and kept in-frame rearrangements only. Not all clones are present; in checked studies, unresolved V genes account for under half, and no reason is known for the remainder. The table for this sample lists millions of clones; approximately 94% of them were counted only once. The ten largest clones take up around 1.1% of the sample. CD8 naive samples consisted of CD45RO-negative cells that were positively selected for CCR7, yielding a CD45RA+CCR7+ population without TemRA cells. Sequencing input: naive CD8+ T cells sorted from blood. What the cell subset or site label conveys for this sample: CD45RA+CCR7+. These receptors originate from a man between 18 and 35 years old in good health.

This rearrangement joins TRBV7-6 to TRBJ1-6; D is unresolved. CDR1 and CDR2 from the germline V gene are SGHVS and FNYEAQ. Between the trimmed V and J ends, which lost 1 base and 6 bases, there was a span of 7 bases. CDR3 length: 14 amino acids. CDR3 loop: CASSLGGFNSPLHF. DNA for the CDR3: TGTGCCAGCAGCTTAGGGGGTTTTAATTCACCCCTCCACTTT.

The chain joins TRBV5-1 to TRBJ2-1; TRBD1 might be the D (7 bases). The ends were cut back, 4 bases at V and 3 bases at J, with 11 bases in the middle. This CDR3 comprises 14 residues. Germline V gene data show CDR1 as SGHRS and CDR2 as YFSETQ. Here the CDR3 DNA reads TGCGCCAGCAGCGGCAGGGGGGACTACAATGAGCAGTTCTTC. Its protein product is CASSGRGDYNEQFF.

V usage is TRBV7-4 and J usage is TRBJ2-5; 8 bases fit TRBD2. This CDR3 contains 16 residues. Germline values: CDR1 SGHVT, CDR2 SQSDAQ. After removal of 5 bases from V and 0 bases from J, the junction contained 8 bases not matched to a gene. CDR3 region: CASSPGGPVHQETQYF. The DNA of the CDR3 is TGTGCCAGCAGCCCGGGGGGGCCGGTCCACCAAGAGACCCAGTACTTC.

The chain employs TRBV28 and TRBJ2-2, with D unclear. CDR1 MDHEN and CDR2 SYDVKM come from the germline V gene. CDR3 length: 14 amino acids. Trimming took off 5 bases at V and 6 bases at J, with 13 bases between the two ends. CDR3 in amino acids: CASSITGTAGELFF. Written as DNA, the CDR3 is TGTGCCAGCAGTATTACCGGCACGGCCGGGGAGCTGTTTTTT.

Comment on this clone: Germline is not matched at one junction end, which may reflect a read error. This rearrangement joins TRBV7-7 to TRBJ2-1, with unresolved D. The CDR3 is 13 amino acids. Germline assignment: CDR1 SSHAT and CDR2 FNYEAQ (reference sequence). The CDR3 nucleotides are TGTGCTAGCAGCCTTCGCACCGGCGATGAGCAGTTCTTC. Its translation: CASSLRTGDEQFF.

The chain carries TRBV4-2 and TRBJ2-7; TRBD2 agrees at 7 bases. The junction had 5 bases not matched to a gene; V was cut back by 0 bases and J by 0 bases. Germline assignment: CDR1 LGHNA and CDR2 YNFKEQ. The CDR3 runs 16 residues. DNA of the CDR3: TGTGCCAGCAGCCAAGAGGGGGGGACCCCCTCCTACGAGCAGTACTTC. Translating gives CASSQEGGTPSYEQYF.

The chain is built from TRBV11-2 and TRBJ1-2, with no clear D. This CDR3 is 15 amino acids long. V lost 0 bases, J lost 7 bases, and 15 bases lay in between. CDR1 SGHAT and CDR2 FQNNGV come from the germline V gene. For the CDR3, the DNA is TGTGCCAGCAGCTTAGATGCCCCCATATTCGTTGGCTACACCTTC. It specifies CASSLDAPIFVGYTF.

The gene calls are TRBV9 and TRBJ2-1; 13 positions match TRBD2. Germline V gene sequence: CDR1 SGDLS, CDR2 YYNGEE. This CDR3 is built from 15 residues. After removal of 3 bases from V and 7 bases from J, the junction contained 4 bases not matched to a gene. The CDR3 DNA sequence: TGTGCCAGCAGCGCGTGGACTAGCGGGAGTAATGAGCAGTTCTTC. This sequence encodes CASSAWTSGSNEQFF.

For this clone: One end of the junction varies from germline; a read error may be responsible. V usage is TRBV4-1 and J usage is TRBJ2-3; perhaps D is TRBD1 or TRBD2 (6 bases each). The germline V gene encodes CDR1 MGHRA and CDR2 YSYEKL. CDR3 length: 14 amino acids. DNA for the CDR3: TGCGCCAGCAGCCAAACAGGGTCCGGGGGCGATTGGGATTTT. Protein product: CASSQTGSGGDWDF.

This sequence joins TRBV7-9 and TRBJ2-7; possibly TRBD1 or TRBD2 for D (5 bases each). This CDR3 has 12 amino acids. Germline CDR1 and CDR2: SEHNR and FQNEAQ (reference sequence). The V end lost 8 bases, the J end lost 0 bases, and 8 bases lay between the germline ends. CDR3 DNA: TGTGCCAGCGGGACGGGCTCCTACGAGCAGTACTTC. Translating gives CASGTGSYEQYF.

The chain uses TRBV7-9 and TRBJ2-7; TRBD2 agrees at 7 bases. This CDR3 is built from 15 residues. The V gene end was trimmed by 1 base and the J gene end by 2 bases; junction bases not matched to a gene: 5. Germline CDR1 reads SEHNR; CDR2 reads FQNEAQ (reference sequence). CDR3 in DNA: TGTGCCAGCAGCTTAGGGGGGAGGGAAACCTACGAGCAGTACTTC. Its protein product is CASSLGGRETYEQYF.

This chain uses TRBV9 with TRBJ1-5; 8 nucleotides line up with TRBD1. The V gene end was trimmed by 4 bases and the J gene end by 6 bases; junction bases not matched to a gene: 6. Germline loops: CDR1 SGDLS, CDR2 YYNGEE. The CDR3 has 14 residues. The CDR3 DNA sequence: TGTGCCAGCAGCACCACAGGGGGGGGTCAGCCCCAGCATTTT. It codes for CASSTTGGGQPQHF.

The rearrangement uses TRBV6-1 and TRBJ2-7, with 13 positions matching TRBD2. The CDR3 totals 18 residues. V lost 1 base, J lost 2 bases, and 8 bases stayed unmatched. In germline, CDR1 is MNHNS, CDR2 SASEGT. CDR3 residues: CASSEVELAGGRAYEQYF. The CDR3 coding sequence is TGTGCCAGCAGTGAAGTGGAACTAGCGGGAGGGCGGGCCTACGAGCAGTACTTC.

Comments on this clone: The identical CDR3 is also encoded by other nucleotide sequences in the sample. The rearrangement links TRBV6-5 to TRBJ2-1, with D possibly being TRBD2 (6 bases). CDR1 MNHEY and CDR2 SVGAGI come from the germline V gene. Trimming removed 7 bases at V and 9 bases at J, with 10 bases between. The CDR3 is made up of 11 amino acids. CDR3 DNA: TGTGCCAGCACTCTGGGGGGTGAGCAGTTCTTC. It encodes CASTLGGEQFF.

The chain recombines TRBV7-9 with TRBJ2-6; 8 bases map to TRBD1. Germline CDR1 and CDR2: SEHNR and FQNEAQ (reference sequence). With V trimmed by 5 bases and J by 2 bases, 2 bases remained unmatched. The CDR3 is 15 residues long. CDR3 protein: CASSEQGAGANVLTF. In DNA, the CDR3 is TGTGCCAGCAGCGAACAGGGGGCTGGGGCCAACGTCCTGACTTTC.

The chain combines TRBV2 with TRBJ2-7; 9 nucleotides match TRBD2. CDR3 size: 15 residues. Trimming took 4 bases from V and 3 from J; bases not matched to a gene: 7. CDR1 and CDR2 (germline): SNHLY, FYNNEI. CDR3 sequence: CASSGPGLAVYEQYF. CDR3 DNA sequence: TGTGCCAGCAGTGGGCCGGGACTAGCAGTCTACGAGCAGTACTTC.

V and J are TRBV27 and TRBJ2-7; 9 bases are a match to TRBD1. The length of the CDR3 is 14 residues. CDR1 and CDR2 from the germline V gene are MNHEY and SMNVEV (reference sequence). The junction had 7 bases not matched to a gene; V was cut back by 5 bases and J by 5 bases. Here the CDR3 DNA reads TGTGCCAGCAGTCTTACAGGGGGCAAGAACGAGCAGTACTTC. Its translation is CASSLTGGKNEQYF.

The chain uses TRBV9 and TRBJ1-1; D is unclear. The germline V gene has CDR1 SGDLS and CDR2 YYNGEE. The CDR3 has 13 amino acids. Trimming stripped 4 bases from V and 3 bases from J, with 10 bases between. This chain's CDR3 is CASSLGQDTEAFF. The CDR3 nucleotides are TGTGCCAGCAGCCTAGGCCAGGACACTGAAGCTTTCTTT.

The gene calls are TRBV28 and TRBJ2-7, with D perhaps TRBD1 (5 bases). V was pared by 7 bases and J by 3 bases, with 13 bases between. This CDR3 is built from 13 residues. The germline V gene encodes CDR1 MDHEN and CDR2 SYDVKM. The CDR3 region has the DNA TGTGCCAGCATGCAGGGTAGTGACTACGAGCAGTACTTC. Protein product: CASMQGSDYEQYF.

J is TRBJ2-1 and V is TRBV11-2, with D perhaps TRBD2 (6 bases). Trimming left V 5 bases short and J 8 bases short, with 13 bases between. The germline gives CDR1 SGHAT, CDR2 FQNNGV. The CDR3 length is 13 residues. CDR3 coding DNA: TGTGCCAGCAGCCGCGGAGGGGTCGATGAGCAGTTCTTC. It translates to CASSRGGVDEQFF.

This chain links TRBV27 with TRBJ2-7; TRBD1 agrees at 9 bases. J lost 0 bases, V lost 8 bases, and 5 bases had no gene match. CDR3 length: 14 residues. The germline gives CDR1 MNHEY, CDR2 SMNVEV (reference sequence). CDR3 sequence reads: CASGTGGISYEQYF. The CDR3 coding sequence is TGTGCCAGCGGAACAGGGGGCATCTCCTACGAGCAGTACTTC.

In DNA form, the CDR3 reads TGCGCCAGCAGCCAAGGACTAGCGAGCTACTACGAGCAGTACTTC. The encoded protein is CASSQGLASYYEQYF. The chain is built from TRBV4-3 and TRBJ2-7, with TRBD2 identical over 8 bases. Germline loops: CDR1 LGHNA, CDR2 YSLEER. The CDR3 consists of 15 residues. With 1 base clipped from V and 3 bases from J, the junction kept 5 bases outside the gene matches.

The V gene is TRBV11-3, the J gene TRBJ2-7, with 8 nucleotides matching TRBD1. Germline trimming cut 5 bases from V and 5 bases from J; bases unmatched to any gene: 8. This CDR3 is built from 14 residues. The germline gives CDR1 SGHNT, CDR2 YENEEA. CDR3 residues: CASSQDRAMNEQYF. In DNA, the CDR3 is TGTGCCAGCAGCCAGGACAGGGCAATGAACGAGCAGTACTTC.

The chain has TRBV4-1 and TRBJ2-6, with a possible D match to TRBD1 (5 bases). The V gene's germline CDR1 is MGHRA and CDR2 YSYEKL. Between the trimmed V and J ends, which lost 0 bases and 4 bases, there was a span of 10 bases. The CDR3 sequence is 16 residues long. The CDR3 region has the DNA TGCGCCAGCAGCCAAGAAGCAGGGCTCGGGGCCAACGTCCTGACTTTC. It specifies CASSQEAGLGANVLTF.

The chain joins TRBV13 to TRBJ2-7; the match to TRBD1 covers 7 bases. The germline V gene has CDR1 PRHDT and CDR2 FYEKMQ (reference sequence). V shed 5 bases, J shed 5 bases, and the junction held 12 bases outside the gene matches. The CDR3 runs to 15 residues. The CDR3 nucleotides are TGTGCCAGCAGCCAGCTGACAGGGTACCGCGACGAGCAGTACTTC. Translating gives CASSQLTGYRDEQYF.

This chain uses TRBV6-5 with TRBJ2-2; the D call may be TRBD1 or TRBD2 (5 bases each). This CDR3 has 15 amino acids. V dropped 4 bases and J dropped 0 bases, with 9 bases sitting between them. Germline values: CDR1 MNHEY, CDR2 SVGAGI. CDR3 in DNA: TGTGCCAGCAGTTCCGGGACCTCGAACACCGGGGAGCTGTTTTTT. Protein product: CASSSGTSNTGELFF.

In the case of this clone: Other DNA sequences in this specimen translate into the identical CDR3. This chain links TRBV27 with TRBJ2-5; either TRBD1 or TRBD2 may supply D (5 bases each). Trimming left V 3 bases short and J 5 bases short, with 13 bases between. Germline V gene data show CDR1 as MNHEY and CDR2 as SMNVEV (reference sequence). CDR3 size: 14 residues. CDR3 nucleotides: TGTGCCAGCAGTTTGTTGGGGGTTGGGGAGACCCAGTACTTC. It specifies CASSLLGVGETQYF.

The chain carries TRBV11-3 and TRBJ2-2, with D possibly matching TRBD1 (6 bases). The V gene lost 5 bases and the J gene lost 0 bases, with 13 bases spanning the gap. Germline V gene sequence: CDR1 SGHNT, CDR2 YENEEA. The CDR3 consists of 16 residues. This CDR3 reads CASSPRTVANTGELFF. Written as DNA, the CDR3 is TGTGCCAGCAGCCCACGGACAGTCGCGAACACCGGGGAGCTGTTTTTT.

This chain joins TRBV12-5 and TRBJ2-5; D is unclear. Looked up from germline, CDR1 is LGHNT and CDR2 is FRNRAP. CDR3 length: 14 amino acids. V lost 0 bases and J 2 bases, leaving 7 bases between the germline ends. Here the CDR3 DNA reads TGTGCTAGTGGTTTGGTACCACAGCAAGAGACCCAGTACTTC. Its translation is CASGLVPQQETQYF.

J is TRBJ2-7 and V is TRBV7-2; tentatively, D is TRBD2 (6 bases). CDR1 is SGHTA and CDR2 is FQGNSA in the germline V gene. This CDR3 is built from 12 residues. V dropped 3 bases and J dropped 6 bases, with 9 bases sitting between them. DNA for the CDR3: TGTGCCAGCAGCTTCACCGGGAGCGAGCAGTACTTC. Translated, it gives CASSFTGSEQYF.

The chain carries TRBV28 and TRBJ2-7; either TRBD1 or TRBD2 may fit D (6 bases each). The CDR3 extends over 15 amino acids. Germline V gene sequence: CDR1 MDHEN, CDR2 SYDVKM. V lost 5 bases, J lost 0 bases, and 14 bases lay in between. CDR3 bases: TGTGCCAGCAGTCCGGGGGACACCTTCTCCTACGAGCAGTACTTC. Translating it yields CASSPGDTFSYEQYF.

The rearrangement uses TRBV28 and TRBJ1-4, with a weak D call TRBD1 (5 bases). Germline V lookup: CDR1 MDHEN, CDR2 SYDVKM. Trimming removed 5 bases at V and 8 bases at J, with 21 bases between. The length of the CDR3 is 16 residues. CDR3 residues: CASSGSPGEEEEKLFF. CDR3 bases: TGTGCCAGCAGTGGCTCCCCGGGGGAGGAAGAGGAAAAACTGTTTTTT. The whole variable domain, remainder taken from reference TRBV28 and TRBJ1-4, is DVKVTQSSRYLVKRTGEKVFLECVQDMDHENMFWYRQDPGLGLRLIYFSYDVKMKEKGDIPEGYSVSREKKERFSLILESASTNQTSMYLCASSGSPGEEEEKLFFGSGTQLSVL.